A few counts support the clone carrying this T cell receptor (delta chain). It is likely a read error: a sequence one base away is far more abundant. Other DNA sequences in the sample encode the same CDR3. TCRdb repeated clone calling on the multiplex PCR reads with CATT. Of several hundred delta-chain clones listed, around 1.5% are singletons. The receptor sequences were amplified from genomic DNA of peripheral blood mononuclear cells. This entry is derived from a study of gamma delta lymphoproliferative disorders and STAT genes. The CDR3 runs 17 residues. CDR1 and CDR2 from the germline V gene are GEAIGNYY and EKD.

The source material was blood. The receptor's source is a human donor in good health. The chain links TRDV2 to TRDJ1; TRDD3 agrees at 11 bases. CDR3 loop: CACDSMILGDRTDKLIF. The DNA for the CDR3 is TGTGCCTGTGACTCTATGATACTGGGGGATAGAACCGATAAGCTCATCTTT.